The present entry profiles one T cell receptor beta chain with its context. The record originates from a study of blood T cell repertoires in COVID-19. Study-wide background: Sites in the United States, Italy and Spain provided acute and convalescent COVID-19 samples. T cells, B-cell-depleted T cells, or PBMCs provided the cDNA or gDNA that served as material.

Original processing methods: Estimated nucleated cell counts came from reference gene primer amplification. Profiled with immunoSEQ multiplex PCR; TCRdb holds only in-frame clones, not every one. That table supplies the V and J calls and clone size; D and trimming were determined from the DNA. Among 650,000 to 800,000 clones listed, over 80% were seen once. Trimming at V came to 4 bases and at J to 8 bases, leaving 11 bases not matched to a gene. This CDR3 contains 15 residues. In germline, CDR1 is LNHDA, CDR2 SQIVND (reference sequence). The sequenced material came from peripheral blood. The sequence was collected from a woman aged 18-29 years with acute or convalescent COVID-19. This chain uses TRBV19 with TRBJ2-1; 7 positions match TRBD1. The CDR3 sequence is CASSKERGLTYEQFF. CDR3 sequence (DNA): TGTGCCAGTAGTAAGGAAAGGGGGCTTACATATGAGCAGTTCTTC.